This TCR beta chain stems from a study of somatic mutations in cytotoxic T cells in rheumatoid arthritis. The V and J ends lost 6 bases and 2 bases respectively, with 13 bases between them. Germline V lookup: CDR1 MDHEN, CDR2 SYDVKM. This CDR3 region has 14 residues. CD4+ cells and CD8+ cells were each obtained through positive magnetic bead selection, and their purity was assessed by flow cytometry. Assay used: immunoSEQ multiplex PCR; TCRdb lists only in-frame clones, some missing. The data contain approximately 20,000 clones, around 81% of them singletons. The sequenced sample consisted of CD8+ T cells sorted from blood. The source of this sequence is a man between 18 and 29 years old with rheumatoid arthritis. The chain combines TRBV28 with TRBJ1-2; a weak D match, TRBD1 (6 bases). The CDR3 reads CASRPPGHNYGYTF. The DNA of the CDR3 is TGTGCCAGCAGGCCTCCGGGACACAACTATGGCTACACCTTC.